These T cell receptor beta chains were read from a single sample in a study of OX40 agonist ivuxolimab in advanced cancers. Sequencing used immunoSEQ multiplex PCR; TCRdb keeps in-frame clones, though not all of them. The sample has about 85,000 clones; around 85% are singletons. Sequences were derived from CD4+ or CD8+ T cells sorted from blood, sampled in a trial of the OX40 agonist ivuxolimab. The receptors derive from an adult with an advanced solid tumor such as melanoma, head and neck, liver or kidney cancer. Both conserved end residues are part of each CDR3. The order of the fields is J gene, D gene, V gene, CDR3 protein, CDR3 DNA. The D gene is left open where the match is weak.

>TRBJ1-2|-|TRBV5-6
CASSPKTGVYGYTF
TGTGCCAGCAGCCCGAAGACAGGAGTCTATGGCTACACCTTC
>TRBJ1-5|-|TRBV29-1
CSVETDSNQPQHF
TGCAGCGTTGAGACAGATAGCAATCAGCCCCAGCATTTT
>TRBJ2-2|TRBD1|TRBV2
CASRPSGGNTGELFF
TGTGCCAGCAGACCCTCAGGGGGGAACACCGGGGAGCTGTTTTTT
>TRBJ1-1|-|TRBV10-3
CAISESGGLRTEAFF
TGTGCCATCAGTGAGTCGGGGGGTCTGCGGACTGAAGCTTTCTTT
>TRBJ1-5|-|TRBV6-5
CASRGGQFSNQPQHF
TGTGCCAGCAGGGGAGGGCAGTTTAGCAATCAGCCCCAGCATTTT
>TRBJ2-7|TRBD1|TRBV18
CASSAPGQGSYEQYF
TGTGCCAGCTCCGCACCGGGACAGGGATCCTACGAGCAGTACTTC
>TRBJ2-5|-|TRBV7-2
CASSWEDPAGETQYF
TGTGCCAGCAGCTGGGAGGACCCGGCGGGAGAGACCCAGTACTTC
>TRBJ2-3|TRBD2|TRBV2
CASTLLRPSGEDTQYF
TGTGCCAGCACCCTACTGAGGCCTAGCGGGGAGGATACGCAGTATTTT
>TRBJ2-6|-|TRBV30
CAWSGDSGANVLTF
TGTGCCTGGAGTGGGGACTCTGGGGCCAACGTCCTGACTTTC
>TRBJ2-7|-|TRBV19
CASSRNRDYEQYF
TGTGCCAGTAGCCGGAATCGGGATTACGAGCAGTACTTC
>TRBJ2-3|TRBD1|TRBV5-1
CASSLGGQGADTQYF
TGCGCCAGCAGCTTGGGGGGACAGGGGGCAGATACGCAGTATTTT
>TRBJ1-2|TRBD1|TRBV30
CALLGQGYGYTF
TGTGCTTTGCTAGGACAGGGCTATGGCTACACCTTC
>TRBJ1-1|-|TRBV7-8
CASSLGDWDYTEAFF
TGTGCCAGCAGCTTAGGTGATTGGGATTACACTGAAGCTTTCTTT
>TRBJ2-5|-|TRBV5-1
CASSLVAGEETQYF
TGCGCCAGCAGCTTGGTAGCAGGGGAAGAGACCCAGTACTTC
>TRBJ1-1|TRBD1|TRBV7-9
CASSLVTGVNTEAFF
TGTGCCAGCAGCTTAGTGACAGGGGTGAACACTGAAGCTTTCTTT
>TRBJ2-7|TRBD2|TRBV28
CASSLPGLASSYEQYF
TGTGCCAGCAGTTTGCCGGGACTAGCGTCCTCCTACGAGCAGTACTTC